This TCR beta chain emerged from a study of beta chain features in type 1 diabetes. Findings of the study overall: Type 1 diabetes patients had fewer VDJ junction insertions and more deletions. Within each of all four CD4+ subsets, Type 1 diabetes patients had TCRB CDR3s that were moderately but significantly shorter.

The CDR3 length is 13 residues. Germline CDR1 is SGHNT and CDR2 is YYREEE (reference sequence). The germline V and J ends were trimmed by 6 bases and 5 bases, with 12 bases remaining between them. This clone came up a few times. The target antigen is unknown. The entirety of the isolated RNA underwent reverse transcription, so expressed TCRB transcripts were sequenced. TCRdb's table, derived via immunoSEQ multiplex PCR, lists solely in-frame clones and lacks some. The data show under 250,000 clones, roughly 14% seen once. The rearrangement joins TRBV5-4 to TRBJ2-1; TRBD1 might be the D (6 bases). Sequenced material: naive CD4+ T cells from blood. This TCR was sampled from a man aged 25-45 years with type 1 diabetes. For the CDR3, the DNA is TGTGCCAGCATATTACAGGGAAACAATGAGCAGTTCTTC. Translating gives CASILQGNNEQFF.